The clone carrying this T cell receptor beta chain was counted once. These data belong to a study of shared clonotypes between healthy human individuals. Deep-level running was used for the assay. Sequencing used immunoSEQ multiplex PCR; TCRdb keeps in-frame clones, though not all of them. The table includes approximately 530,000 clones, about 95% detected once. Germline V gene sequence: CDR1 SGHRS, CDR2 YFSETQ. There are 17 residues in the CDR3. V was clipped by 0 bases and J by 0 bases; unmatched bases: 6. This TCR was recovered from a woman in her 30s in good health. The material sequenced was naive CD4+ T cells sorted from blood. Subset denoted: CD45RA+ positively selected. V usage is TRBV5-1 and J usage is TRBJ2-1; 7 bases are a match to TRBD2. The CDR3 DNA sequence: TGCGCCAGCAGCTTGGAGGGCCTAGCGGCCTCCTACAATGAGCAGTTCTTC. Its translation: CASSLEGLAASYNEQFF.